This T cell receptor beta chain was retrieved from a study of memory CD4+ T cells and cytomegalovirus serostatus. Overall study findings and caveats: Repertoires predicted CMV serostatus with median bootstrapped AUC of approximately 0.95.

To note about this clone: The antigen remains unidentified.

Single viable CD3+CD4+CD8-CD45RO+ cells were sorted as the memory CD4+ T cells. The data were produced by immunoSEQ multiplex PCR, yet TCRdb's version contains in-frame clones alone and is incomplete. The sample carries tens of thousands of clones, roughly 75% recorded once. The germline V gene has CDR1 SGHTA and CDR2 FQGNSA. Germline trimming cut 6 bases from V and 2 bases from J; bases unmatched to any gene: 3. This CDR3 has 14 residues. The receptor comes from an adult in good health and CMV-seronegative. The sequencing sample was made of memory CD4+ T cells from blood. The chain is built from TRBV7-2 and TRBJ1-3; TRBD1 matches at 8 bases. The DNA for the CDR3 is TGTGCCAGCAGTCGACAGGGGCCTGGAAACACCATATATTTT. Protein sequence: CASSRQGPGNTIYF.